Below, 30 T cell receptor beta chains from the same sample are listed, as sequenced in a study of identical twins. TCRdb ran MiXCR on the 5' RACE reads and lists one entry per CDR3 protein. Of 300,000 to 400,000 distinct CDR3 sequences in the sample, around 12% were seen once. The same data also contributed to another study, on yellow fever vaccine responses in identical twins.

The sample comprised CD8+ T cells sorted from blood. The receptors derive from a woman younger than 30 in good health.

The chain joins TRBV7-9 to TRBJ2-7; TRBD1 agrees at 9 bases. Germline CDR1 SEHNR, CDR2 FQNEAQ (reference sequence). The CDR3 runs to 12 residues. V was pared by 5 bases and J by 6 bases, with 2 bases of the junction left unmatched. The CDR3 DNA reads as TGTGCCAGCAGCAGGACAGGGGCCGAGCAGTACTTC. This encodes CASSRTGAEQYF.

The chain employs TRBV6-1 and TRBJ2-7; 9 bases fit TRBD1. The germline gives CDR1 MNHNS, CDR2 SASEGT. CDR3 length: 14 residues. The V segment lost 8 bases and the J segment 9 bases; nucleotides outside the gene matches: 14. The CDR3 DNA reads TGTGCCAGCTCTTTTGGTACAGGGGGCGCGGTGCAGTACTTC. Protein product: CASSFGTGGAVQYF.

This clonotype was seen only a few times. CDR3 nucleotide sequence: TGTGCCACGGGGGTCCAGGGCCACAATGAGCAGTTCTTC. It is translated as CATGVQGHNEQFF. The rearrangement uses TRBV24-1 and TRBJ2-1; the D call may be TRBD1 or TRBD2 (5 bases each). The CDR3 length is 13 residues. The germline CDR1 and CDR2 sequences are KGHDR and SFDVKD. Between the trimmed V and J ends, which lost 10 bases and 5 bases, there was a span of 14 bases.

The CDR3 loop reads CASEPRTSGGFEQFF. The DNA for the CDR3 is TGTGCCAGCGAACCTAGGACTAGCGGGGGGTTTGAGCAGTTCTTC. The chain has TRBV3-1 and TRBJ2-1, with 14 bases aligning to TRBD2. The CDR3 consists of 15 residues. Germline CDR1 is LGHDT and CDR2 is YNNKEL (reference sequence). Trimming took 8 bases from V and 9 from J; bases not matched to a gene: 9.

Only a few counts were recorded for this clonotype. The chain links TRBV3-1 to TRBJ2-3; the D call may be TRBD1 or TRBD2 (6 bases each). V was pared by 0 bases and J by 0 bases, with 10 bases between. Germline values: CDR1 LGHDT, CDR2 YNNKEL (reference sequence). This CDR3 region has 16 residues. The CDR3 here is CASSQDWRGSTDTQYF. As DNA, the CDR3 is TGTGCCAGCAGCCAAGATTGGAGGGGGAGCACAGATACGCAGTATTTT.

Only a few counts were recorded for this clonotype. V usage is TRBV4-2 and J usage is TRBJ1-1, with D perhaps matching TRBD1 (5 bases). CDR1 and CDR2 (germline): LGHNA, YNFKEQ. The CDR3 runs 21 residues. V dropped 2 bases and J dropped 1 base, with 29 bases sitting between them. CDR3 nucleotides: TGTGCCAGCAGCCAAAGTATCGGAACCTCCTACTCGACAGAATCGAACACTGAAGCTTTCTTT. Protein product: CASSQSIGTSYSTESNTEAFF.

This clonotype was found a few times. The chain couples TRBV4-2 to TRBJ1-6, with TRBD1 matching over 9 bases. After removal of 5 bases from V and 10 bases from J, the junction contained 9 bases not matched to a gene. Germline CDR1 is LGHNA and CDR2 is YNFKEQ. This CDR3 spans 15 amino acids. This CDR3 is CASSADRDRVSPLHF. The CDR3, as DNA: TGTGCCAGCAGCGCAGATAGGGACAGGGTCTCACCCCTCCACTTT.

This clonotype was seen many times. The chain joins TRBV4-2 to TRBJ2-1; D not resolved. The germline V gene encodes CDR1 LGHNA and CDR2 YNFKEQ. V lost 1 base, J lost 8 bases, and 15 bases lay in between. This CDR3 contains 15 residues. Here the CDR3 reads CASSQGNLGQDEQFF. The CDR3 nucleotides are TGTGCCAGCAGCCAAGGTAACTTAGGGCAAGATGAGCAGTTCTTC.

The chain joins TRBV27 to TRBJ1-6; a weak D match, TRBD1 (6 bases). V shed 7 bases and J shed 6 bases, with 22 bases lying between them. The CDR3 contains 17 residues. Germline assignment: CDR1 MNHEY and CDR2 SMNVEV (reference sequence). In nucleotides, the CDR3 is TGTGCCAGCAATCAAGGACAGCCGGGGAACCTTAATTCACCCCTCCACTTT. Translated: CASNQGQPGNLNSPLHF.

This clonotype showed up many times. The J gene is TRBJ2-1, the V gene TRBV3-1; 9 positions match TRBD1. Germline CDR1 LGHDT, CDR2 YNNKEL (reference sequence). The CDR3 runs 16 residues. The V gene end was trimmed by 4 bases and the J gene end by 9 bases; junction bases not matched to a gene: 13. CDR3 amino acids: CASSPLKDRGDSEQFF. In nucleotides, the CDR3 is TGTGCCAGCAGCCCCCTGAAGGACAGGGGCGATAGTGAGCAGTTCTTC.

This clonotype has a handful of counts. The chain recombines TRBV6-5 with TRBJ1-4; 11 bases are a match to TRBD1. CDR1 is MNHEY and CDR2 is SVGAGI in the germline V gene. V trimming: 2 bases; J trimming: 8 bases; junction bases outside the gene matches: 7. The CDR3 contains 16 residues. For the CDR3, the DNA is TGTGCCAGCAGTTACACCGGACAGGGGGCAGGGGAAAAACTGTTTTTT. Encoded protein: CASSYTGQGAGEKLFF.

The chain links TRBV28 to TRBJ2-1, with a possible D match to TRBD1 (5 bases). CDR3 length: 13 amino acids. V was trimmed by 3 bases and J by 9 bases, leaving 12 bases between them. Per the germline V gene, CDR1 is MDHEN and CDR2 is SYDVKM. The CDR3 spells CASSFLGVGEQFF. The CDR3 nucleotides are TGTGCCAGCAGTTTCTTAGGGGTTGGTGAGCAGTTCTTC. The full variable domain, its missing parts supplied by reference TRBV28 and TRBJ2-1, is DVKVTQSSRYLVKRTGEKVFLECVQDMDHENMFWYRQDPGLGLRLIYFSYDVKMKEKGDIPEGYSVSREKKERFSLILESASTNQTSMYLCASSFLGVGEQFFGPGTRLTVL.

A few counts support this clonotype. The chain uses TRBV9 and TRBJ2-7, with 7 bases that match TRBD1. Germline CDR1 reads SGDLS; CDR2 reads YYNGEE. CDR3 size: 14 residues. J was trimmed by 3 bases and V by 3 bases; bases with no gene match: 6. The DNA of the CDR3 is TGTGCCAGCAGCGCCAGGGACAGAGACTACGAGCAGTACTTC. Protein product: CASSARDRDYEQYF.

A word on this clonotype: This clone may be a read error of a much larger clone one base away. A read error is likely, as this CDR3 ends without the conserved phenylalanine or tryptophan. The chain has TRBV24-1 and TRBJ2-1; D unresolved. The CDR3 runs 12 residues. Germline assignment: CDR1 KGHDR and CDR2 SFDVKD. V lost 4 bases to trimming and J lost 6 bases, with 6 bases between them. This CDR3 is CATSELGNEQFL. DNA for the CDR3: TGTGCCACCAGTGAATTAGGCAATGAGCAGTTCCTC.

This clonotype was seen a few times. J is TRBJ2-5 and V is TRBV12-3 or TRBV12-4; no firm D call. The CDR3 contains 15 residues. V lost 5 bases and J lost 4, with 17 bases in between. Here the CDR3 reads CASSAPGRGVETQYF. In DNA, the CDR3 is TGTGCCAGCAGTGCCCCGGGTCGAGGAGTAGAGACCCAGTACTTC.

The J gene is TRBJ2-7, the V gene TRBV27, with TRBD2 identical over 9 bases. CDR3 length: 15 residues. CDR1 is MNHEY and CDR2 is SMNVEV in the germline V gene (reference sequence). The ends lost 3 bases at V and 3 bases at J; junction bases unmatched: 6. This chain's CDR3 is CASSFGLAGFYEQYF. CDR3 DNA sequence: TGTGCCAGCAGTTTCGGGCTAGCGGGATTCTACGAGCAGTACTTC.

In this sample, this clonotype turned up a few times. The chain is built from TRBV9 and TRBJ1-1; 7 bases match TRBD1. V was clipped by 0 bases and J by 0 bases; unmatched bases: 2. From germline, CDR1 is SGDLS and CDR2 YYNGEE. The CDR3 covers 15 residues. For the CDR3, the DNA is TGTGCCAGCAGCGTAGAGGGGGCGATGAACACTGAAGCTTTCTTT. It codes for CASSVEGAMNTEAFF.

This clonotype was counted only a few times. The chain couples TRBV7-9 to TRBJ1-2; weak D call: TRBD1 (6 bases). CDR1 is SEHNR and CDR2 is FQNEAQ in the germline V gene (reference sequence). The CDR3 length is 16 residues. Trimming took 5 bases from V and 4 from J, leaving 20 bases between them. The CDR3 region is CASSQAPTGSGYGYTF. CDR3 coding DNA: TGTGCCAGCAGCCAGGCCCCCACAGGGTCGGGCTATGGCTACACCTTC.

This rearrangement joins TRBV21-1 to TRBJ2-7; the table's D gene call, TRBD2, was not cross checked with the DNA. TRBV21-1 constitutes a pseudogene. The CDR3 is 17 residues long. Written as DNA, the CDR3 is TGTGCCAGCGGGCCGACTAGCGGGAGGCCCCAACGCTACGAGCAGTACTTC. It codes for CASGPTSGRPQRYEQYF.

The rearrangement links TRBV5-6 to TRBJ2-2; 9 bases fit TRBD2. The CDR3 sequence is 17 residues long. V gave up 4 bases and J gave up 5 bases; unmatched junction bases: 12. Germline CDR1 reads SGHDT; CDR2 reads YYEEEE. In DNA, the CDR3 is TGTGCCAGCAGCACCACCGGGCGGGAGGGTTGGACCGGGGAGCTGTTTTTT. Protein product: CASSTTGREGWTGELFF.

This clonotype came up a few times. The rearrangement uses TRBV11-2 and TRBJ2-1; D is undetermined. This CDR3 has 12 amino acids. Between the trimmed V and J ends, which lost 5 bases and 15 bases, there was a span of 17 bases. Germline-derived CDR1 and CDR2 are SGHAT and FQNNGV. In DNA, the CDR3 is TGTGCCAGCAGCCCCCTCGGGTTGAGGCTGTTCTTC. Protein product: CASSPLGLRLFF.

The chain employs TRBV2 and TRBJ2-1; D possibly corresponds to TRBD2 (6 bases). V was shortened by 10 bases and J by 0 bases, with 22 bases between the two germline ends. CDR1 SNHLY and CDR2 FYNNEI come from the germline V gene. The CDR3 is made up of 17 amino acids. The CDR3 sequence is CATAGLTATSSYNEQFF. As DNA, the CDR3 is TGTGCCACCGCGGGACTCACCGCGACTAGCTCCTACAATGAGCAGTTCTTC.

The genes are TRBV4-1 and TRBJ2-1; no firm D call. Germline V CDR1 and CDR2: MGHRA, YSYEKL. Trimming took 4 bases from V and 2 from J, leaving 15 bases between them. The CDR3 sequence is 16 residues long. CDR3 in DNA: TGCGCCAGCAGCCCTCCGAGCGTCGACCCCTACAATGAGCAGTTCTTC. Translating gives CASSPPSVDPYNEQFF.

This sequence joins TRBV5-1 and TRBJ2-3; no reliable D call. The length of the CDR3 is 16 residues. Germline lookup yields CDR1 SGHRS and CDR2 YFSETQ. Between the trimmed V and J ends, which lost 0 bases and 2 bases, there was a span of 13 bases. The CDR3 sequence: CASSLEATFLTDTQYF. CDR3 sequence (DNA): TGCGCCAGCAGCTTGGAGGCTACCTTTCTCACAGATACGCAGTATTTT.

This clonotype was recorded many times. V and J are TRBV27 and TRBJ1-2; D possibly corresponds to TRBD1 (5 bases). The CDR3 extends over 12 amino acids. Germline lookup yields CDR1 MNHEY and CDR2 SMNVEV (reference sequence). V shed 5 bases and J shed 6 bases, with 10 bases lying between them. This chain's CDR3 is CASSGGAHGYTF. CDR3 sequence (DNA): TGTGCCAGCAGTGGAGGGGCGCATGGCTACACCTTC.

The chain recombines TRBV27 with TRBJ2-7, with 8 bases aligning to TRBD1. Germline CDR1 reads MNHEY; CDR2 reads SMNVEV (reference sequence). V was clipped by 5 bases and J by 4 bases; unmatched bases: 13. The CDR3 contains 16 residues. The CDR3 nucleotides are TGTGCCAGCAGTCTAACCCAGGGGGCTTTACCTTACGAGCAGTACTTC. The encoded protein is CASSLTQGALPYEQYF.

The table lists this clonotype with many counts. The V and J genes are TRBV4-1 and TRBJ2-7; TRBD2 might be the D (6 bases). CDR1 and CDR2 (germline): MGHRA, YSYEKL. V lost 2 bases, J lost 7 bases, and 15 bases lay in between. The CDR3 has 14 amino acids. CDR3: CASSQLSAAGEQYF. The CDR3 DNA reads TGCGCCAGCAGCCAACTGTCCGCCGCGGGGGAGCAGTACTTC.

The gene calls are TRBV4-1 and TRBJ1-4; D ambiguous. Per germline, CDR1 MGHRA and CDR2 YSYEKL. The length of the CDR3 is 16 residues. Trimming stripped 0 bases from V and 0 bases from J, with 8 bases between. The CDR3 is CASSQEHYATNEKLFF. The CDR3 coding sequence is TGCGCCAGCAGCCAAGAGCATTATGCAACTAATGAAAAACTGTTTTTT.

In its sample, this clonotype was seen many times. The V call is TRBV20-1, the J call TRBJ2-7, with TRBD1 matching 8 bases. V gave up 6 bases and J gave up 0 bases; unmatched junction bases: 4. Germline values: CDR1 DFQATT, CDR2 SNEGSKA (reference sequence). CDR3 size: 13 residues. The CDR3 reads CSARTGSSYEQYF. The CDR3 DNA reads TGCAGTGCAAGGACAGGGAGCTCCTACGAGCAGTACTTC.

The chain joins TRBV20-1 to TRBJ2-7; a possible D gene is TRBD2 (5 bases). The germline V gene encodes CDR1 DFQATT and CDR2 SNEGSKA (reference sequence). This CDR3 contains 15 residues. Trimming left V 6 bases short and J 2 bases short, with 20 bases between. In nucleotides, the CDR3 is TGCAGTGCCCCTGAGGGTGGCCGACCGCCCTACGAGCAGTACTTC. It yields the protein CSAPEGGRPPYEQYF.